This TCR beta chain is from a study of T cell repertoires in cytomegalovirus infection. Germline V gene data show CDR1 as SGHTA and CDR2 as FQGNSA. This CDR3 contains 15 residues. Trimming removed 6 bases from V and 7 bases from J; junction bases left unmatched: 9. MiXCR, run by TCRdb on the reads, gives a single entry per CDR3 protein. Of roughly 160,000 distinct CDR3 sequences in the sample, 20% to 25% were seen once. Only a few counts were recorded for this clonotype. Antigen unknown. This TCR was sampled from a human donor in good health (CMV status not recorded). Some clones in this sample may be carry-over from other donors' samples. The sample in question was CD8+ T cells from cultured PBMCs, obtained from culture after CMV antigen stimulation. The chain is built from TRBV7-2 and TRBJ2-1, with TRBD2 matching over 10 bases. The CDR3 here is CASSPDPGLANEQFF. DNA of the CDR3: TGTGCCAGCAGTCCTGATCCGGGACTAGCGAATGAGCAGTTCTTC.